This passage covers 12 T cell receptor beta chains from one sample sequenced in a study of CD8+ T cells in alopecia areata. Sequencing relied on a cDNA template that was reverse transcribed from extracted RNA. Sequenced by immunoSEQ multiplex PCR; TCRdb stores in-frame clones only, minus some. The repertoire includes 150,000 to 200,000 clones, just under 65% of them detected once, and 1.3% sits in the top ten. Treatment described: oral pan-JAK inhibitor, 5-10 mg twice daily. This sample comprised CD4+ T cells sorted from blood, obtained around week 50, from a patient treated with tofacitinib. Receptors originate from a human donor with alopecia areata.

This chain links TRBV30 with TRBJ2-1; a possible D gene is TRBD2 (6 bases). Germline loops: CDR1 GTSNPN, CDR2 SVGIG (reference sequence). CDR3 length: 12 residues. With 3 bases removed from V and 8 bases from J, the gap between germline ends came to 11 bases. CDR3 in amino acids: CAWSGGFDEQFF. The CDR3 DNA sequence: TGTGCCTGGAGCGGAGGGTTCGATGAGCAGTTCTTC.

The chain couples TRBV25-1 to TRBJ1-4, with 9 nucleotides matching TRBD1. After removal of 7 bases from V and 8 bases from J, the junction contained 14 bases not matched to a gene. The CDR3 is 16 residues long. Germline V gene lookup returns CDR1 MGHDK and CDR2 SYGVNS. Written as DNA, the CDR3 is TGTGCCAGCAAATTTAATACCGGGACAGGGAGCGAAAAACTGTTTTTT. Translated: CASKFNTGTGSEKLFF.

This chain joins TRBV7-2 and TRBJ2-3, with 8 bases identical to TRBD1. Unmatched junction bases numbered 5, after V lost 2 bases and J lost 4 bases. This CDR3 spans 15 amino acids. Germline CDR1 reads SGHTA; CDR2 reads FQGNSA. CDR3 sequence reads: CASSLISGGADTQYF. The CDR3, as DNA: TGTGCCAGCAGCTTAATCTCAGGGGGCGCAGATACGCAGTATTTT.

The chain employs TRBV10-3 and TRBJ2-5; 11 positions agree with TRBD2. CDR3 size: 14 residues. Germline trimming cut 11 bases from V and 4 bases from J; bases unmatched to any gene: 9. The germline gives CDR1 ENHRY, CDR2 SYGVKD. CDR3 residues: CAVGTSGGVETQYF. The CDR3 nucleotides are TGTGCCGTCGGGACTAGCGGAGGAGTAGAGACCCAGTACTTC.

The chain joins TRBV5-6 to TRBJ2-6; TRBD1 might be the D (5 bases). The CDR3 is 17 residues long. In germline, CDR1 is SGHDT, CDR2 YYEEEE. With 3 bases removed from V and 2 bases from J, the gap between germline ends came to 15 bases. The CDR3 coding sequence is TGTGCCAGCAGCTCATCAGGGTTGAGGACTGGGGCCAACGTCCTGACTTTC. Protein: CASSSSGLRTGANVLTF.

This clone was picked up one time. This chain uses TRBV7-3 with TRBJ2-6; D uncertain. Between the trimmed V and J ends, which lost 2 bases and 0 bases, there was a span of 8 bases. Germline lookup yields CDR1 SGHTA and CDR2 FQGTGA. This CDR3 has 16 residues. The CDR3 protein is CASSLQAASGANVLTF. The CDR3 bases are TGTGCCAGCAGCTTACAGGCAGCCTCTGGGGCCAACGTCCTGACTTTC.

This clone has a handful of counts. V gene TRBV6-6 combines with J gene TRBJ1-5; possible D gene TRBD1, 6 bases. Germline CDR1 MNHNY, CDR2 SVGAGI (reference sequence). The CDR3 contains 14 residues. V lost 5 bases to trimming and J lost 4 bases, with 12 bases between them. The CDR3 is CASSHGGTNQPQHF. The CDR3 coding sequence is TGTGCCAGCAGTCACGGGGGGACAAATCAGCCCCAGCATTTT.

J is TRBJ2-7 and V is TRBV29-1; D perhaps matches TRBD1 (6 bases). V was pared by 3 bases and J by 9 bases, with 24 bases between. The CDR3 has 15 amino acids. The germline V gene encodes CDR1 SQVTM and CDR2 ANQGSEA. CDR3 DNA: TGCAGCGTTGAGGGATTTAAACAGGGTGGGGAGAGGCAGTACTTC. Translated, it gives CSVEGFKQGGERQYF.

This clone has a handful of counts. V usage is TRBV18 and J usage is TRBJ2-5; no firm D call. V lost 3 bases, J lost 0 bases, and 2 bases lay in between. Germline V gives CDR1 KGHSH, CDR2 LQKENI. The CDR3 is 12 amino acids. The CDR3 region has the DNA TGTGCCAGCTCACCCAACCAAGAGACCCAGTACTTC. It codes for CASSPNQETQYF.

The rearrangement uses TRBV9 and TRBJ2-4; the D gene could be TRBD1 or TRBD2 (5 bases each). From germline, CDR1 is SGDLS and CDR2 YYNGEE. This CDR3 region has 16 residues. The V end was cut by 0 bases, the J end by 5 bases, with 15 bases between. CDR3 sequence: CASSVGPRDGENIQYF. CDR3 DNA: TGTGCCAGCAGCGTAGGCCCTCGGGACGGAGAAAACATTCAGTACTTC.

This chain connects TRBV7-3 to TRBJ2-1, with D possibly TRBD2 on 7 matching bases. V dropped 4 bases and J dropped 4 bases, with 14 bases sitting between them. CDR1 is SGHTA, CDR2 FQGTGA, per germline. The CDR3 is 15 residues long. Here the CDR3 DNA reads TGTGCCAGCAGCTCCCTAGGGGGGGATTACAATGAGCAGTTCTTC. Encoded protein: CASSSLGGDYNEQFF.

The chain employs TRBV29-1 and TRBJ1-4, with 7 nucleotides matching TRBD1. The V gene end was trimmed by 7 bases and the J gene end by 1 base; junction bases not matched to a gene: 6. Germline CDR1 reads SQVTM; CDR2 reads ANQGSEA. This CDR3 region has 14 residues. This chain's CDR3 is CSGTQGGTNEKLFF. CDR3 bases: TGCAGCGGCACCCAGGGGGGAACTAATGAAAAACTGTTTTTT.